This T cell receptor (beta chain) was identified during a study of blood T cell repertoires in COVID-19. Background on the study: Samples taken during acute and convalescent COVID-19 were collected in the United States, Italy and Spain. The cDNA or gDNA used as material had been derived from T cells, B-cell-depleted T cells, or PBMCs.

Study processing details: Estimation of nucleated cell counts relied on the amplification of reference gene primers. Here immunoSEQ multiplex PCR was the method, and the copy in TCRdb shows in-frame clones only, minus some. From that table come the V and J calls and clone size; the DNA was used to work out D and trimming. The repertoire consists of about 380,000 clones, with 90% occurring once and the leading ten covering 6% to 7.5%. This CDR3 is 16 amino acids long. Per germline, CDR1 KGHSH and CDR2 LQKENI. Trimming shortened V by 3 bases and J by 3 bases, and 15 bases separated the two germline ends.

The chain recombines TRBV18 with TRBJ2-1, with TRBD1 as a possible D gene (6 bases). This TCR derives from a young man with active or convalescent COVID-19. Material: peripheral blood. This CDR3 reads CASSPRQAGDYNEQFF. In DNA form, the CDR3 reads TGTGCCAGCTCACCGAGACAGGCCGGAGACTACAATGAGCAGTTCTTC.